These T cell receptor beta chains were read from a single sample in a study of cytomegalovirus exposure and HLA in healthy donors. The data were produced by immunoSEQ multiplex PCR, yet TCRdb's version contains in-frame clones alone and is incomplete. The ten top clones account for approximately 4.2%, within a sample of under 100,000 clones. The sample consisted of PBMCs. These receptors were collected from a man aged 25-45 years in good health and CMV-seronegative. Each CDR3 is given with its conserved first and last residue. The D gene is left open where the match is weak.

v_call: TRBV7-3
j_call: TRBJ2-1
d_call: .
cdr3_nt: TGTGCCAGCAGCTTGGGGGCTAGCAGCTACAATGAGCAGTTCTTC
cdr3_aa: CASSLGASSYNEQFF

v_call: TRBV7-9
j_call: TRBJ2-1
d_call: .
cdr3_nt: TGTGCCAGCAGCTTGAGTGATGAGCAGTTCTTC
cdr3_aa: CASSLSDEQFF

v_call: TRBV6-6
j_call: TRBJ1-1
d_call: .
cdr3_nt: TGTGCCAGCAGGGCCAGGGTCAGTCGAACTGAAGCTTTCTTT
cdr3_aa: CASRARVSRTEAFF

v_call: TRBV6-5
j_call: TRBJ2-2
d_call: .
cdr3_nt: TGTGCCAGCAGTTACTTTGGGGCCACCGGGGAGCTGTTTTTT
cdr3_aa: CASSYFGATGELFF

v_call: TRBV7-2
j_call: TRBJ2-5
d_call: TRBD2
cdr3_nt: TGTGCCAGCAGCTTAGCTGGGCGGGGGGGCCGGGAGACCCAGTACTTC
cdr3_aa: CASSLAGRGGRETQYF

v_call: TRBV29-1
j_call: TRBJ1-2
d_call: TRBD1
cdr3_nt: TGCAGCGTTGCCGCGACAGGGCCGGGCTACACCTTC
cdr3_aa: CSVAATGPGYTF

v_call: TRBV28
j_call: TRBJ1-2
d_call: .
cdr3_nt: TGTGCCAGCAGAGAGACTTACTATGGCTACACCTTC
cdr3_aa: CASRETYYGYTF

v_call: TRBV19
j_call: TRBJ2-7
d_call: .
cdr3_nt: TGTGCCAGTAGTCCCTTCTTGGGGGGATCCTACGAGCAGTACTTC
cdr3_aa: CASSPFLGGSYEQYF

v_call: TRBV19
j_call: TRBJ2-6
d_call: .
cdr3_nt: TGTGCCAGTAGTATAGGGCGGAGCTCTGGGGCCAACGTCCTGACTTTC
cdr3_aa: CASSIGRSSGANVLTF

v_call: TRBV4-2
j_call: TRBJ2-3
d_call: TRBD2
cdr3_nt: TGTGCCAGCAGCCAAGATAAGAGGAGACTAGCGAATACGCAGTATTTT
cdr3_aa: CASSQDKRRLANTQYF

v_call: TRBV27
j_call: TRBJ1-5
d_call: TRBD1
cdr3_nt: TGTGCCAGCAGTGCCCACCGGGACAGGGACAATCAGCCCCAGCATTTT
cdr3_aa: CASSAHRDRDNQPQHF

v_call: TRBV5-1
j_call: TRBJ2-2
d_call: .
cdr3_nt: TGCGCCAGCAGCTTGGGAGGGGGAGAAGGCACCGGGGAGCTGTTTTTT
cdr3_aa: CASSLGGGEGTGELFF

v_call: TRBV29-1
j_call: TRBJ2-3
d_call: TRBD1
cdr3_nt: TGCAGCGTCAAGACGACAGGGGGTTCAGATACGCAGTATTTT
cdr3_aa: CSVKTTGGSDTQYF

v_call: TRBV6-1
j_call: TRBJ1-5
d_call: .
cdr3_nt: TGTGCCAGCAGTGAACATCAAAGCAATCAGCCCCAGCATTTT
cdr3_aa: CASSEHQSNQPQHF

v_call: TRBV5-1
j_call: TRBJ2-5
d_call: .
cdr3_nt: TGCGCCAGCAGCATAACCAGGGGGGAAGAGACCCAGTACTTC
cdr3_aa: CASSITRGEETQYF

v_call: TRBV11-2
j_call: TRBJ2-1
d_call: .
cdr3_nt: TGTGCCAGCAGCTTGGGCTCATCATACAATGAGCAGTTCTTC
cdr3_aa: CASSLGSSYNEQFF

v_call: TRBV25-1
j_call: TRBJ1-3
d_call: TRBD1
cdr3_nt: TGTGCCAGCAGTGATCGGACAGGGTCCCTCTCTGGAAACACCATATATTTT
cdr3_aa: CASSDRTGSLSGNTIYF

v_call: TRBV5-1
j_call: TRBJ2-1
d_call: TRBD2
cdr3_nt: TGCGCCAGCAGCACCGGACTAGCGGGGGGGCACAATGAGCAGTTCTTC
cdr3_aa: CASSTGLAGGHNEQFF

v_call: TRBV29-1
j_call: TRBJ1-2
d_call: .
cdr3_nt: TGCAGCGTTGGCAGGGGCTACACCTTC
cdr3_aa: CSVGRGYTF

v_call: TRBV5-1
j_call: TRBJ2-1
d_call: TRBD2
cdr3_nt: TGCGCCAGCAGGGGGACTAGCGGGGCTCGGAATGAGCAGTTCTTC
cdr3_aa: CASRGTSGARNEQFF

v_call: TRBV6-5
j_call: TRBJ1-6
d_call: TRBD1
cdr3_nt: TGTGCCAGCAGTGACAGGGGCCGGCATTCACCCCTCCACTTT
cdr3_aa: CASSDRGRHSPLHF

v_call: TRBV9
j_call: TRBJ2-5
d_call: .
cdr3_nt: TGTGCCAGCAGCGTAGGGGGGCTGATACAAGAGACCCAGTACTTC
cdr3_aa: CASSVGGLIQETQYF

v_call: TRBV30
j_call: TRBJ2-2
d_call: .
cdr3_nt: TGTGCCGGGGGGGCGATCTTTGAGCCCACCGGGGAGCTGTTTTTT
cdr3_aa: CAGGAIFEPTGELFF

v_call: TRBV10-3
j_call: TRBJ2-3
d_call: .
cdr3_nt: TGTGCCATCAGTGCTAGGGATACGCAGTATTTT
cdr3_aa: CAISARDTQYF

v_call: TRBV9
j_call: TRBJ2-3
d_call: .
cdr3_nt: TGTGCCAGCAGCAGAGGGGGGGGAGATACGCAGTATTTT
cdr3_aa: CASSRGGGDTQYF

v_call: TRBV4-2
j_call: TRBJ2-3
d_call: .
cdr3_nt: TGTGCCAGCAGCCAACGCCGGGACTCCCAAGGTATAGATACGCAGTATTTT
cdr3_aa: CASSQRRDSQGIDTQYF

v_call: TRBV7-2
j_call: TRBJ1-5
d_call: .
cdr3_nt: TGTGCCAGCACCGCCGGGTCTTCATATCAGCCCCAGCATTTT
cdr3_aa: CASTAGSSYQPQHF

v_call: TRBV20-1
j_call: TRBJ1-2
d_call: .
cdr3_nt: TGCAGTGCCCAAACGGACTATGGCTACACCTTC
cdr3_aa: CSAQTDYGYTF